This T cell receptor beta chain came from a study of blood T cells in healthy people across ages. The CDR3 consists of 14 residues. Germline CDR1 is SGHTA and CDR2 is FQGNSA. Deletions cut 5 bases from V and 2 bases from J, with 11 bases between. A second PCR, run for about 6 to 11 cycles, used a sample-barcoded 5' primer plus a J-beta primer mix. Each of the cDNA molecules was tagged by a template-switch adaptor with 12 random nucleotides. Each CDR3 protein gets one entry after TCRdb re-called the 5' RACE reads with MiXCR. In the table there are around 780,000 distinct CDR3 sequences, 56% of which are singletons.

The chain has TRBV7-2 and TRBJ2-3; D gene unclear. The clonotype originates from a man between 40 and 49 years old in good health. Sequencing used blood. For the CDR3, the DNA is TGTGCCAGCAGCACGGCAATTAACACAGATACGCAGTATTTT. Translation: CASSTAINTDTQYF.